This TCR beta chain was recovered during a study of blood T cell repertoires in COVID-19. On the study more broadly: Spain, Italy and the United States supplied samples that represented acute and convalescent COVID-19.

Sequencing was performed with immunoSEQ multiplex PCR; in TCRdb, only in-frame clones are kept and a portion is missing. The sample records some 230,000 clones, more than 80% being singletons. The CDR3 contains 15 residues. The V and J ends lost 4 bases and 2 bases, in that order; junction bases with no gene match: 2. Per germline, CDR1 KGHSH and CDR2 LQKENI. Adults between about 18 and 95 years of age took part from more than 20 US areas. This TCR derives from a woman aged 18-29 years in a cohort exposed to, infected with or recovered from COVID-19 (not recorded which). Sequences were obtained from PBMCs or T cells enriched from blood (not recorded which). The genes are TRBV18 and TRBJ2-1; 10 bases align to TRBD1. The CDR3 sequence: CASSLGTGAYNEQFF. CDR3 bases: TGTGCCAGCTCACTTGGGACAGGGGCCTACAATGAGCAGTTCTTC.